Below are 20 T cell receptor beta chains sequenced from a single sample in a study of blood T cell repertoires in COVID-19. This table comes from immunoSEQ multiplex PCR, and its TCRdb copy is limited to in-frame clones, with some not included. This table holds 87,000 or so clones, approximately 86% found once. Material: peripheral blood. Source of these receptors: a man aged 40-49 years with acute or convalescent COVID-19.

The CDR3 DNA reads as TGTGCCAGCAGCGTAGGGGAGGCCTACTCTGGAAACACCATATATTTT. Translated: CASSVGEAYSGNTIYF. The rearrangement links TRBV9 to TRBJ1-3; D remains ambiguous. V was clipped by 0 bases and J by 0 bases, with 10 bases between them. CDR3 length equals 16 residues. CDR1 and CDR2 (germline): SGDLS, YYNGEE.

The chain combines TRBV7-2 with TRBJ1-2; 11 bases fit TRBD1. The ends lost 4 bases at V and 4 bases at J; junction bases unmatched: 2. The CDR3 is 14 amino acids. Per germline, CDR1 SGHTA and CDR2 FQGNSA. CDR3 in DNA: TGTGCCAGCAGCTCGGGACAGGGGGGCTATGGCTACACCTTC. This codes for CASSSGQGGYGYTF.

This clone was counted only a few times. The rearrangement links TRBV29-1 to TRBJ2-7, with TRBD1 as a possible D gene (6 bases). Germline CDR1 SQVTM, CDR2 ANQGSEA. Deletions cut 6 bases from V and 7 bases from J, with 16 bases between. The CDR3 sequence is 12 residues long. CDR3 sequence reads: CSVGRGTGEQYF. The CDR3, as DNA: TGCAGCGTAGGCAGGGGCACGGGGGAGCAGTACTTC.

The gene calls are TRBV30 and TRBJ1-6, with 8 bases that match TRBD1. Germline V gives CDR1 GTSNPN, CDR2 SVGIG (reference sequence). This CDR3 spans 16 amino acids. With V trimmed by 6 bases and J by 7 bases, 14 bases remained unmatched. The CDR3 protein is CACRGQGPGGNSPLHF. CDR3 nucleotides: TGTGCCTGCCGAGGACAGGGTCCCGGGGGGAATTCACCCCTCCACTTT.

The chain links TRBV3-1 (or the pseudogene TRBV3-2) to TRBJ2-2, with 10 positions matching TRBD2. J lost 4 bases, V lost 2 bases, and 10 bases had no gene match. Germline CDR1 is LGHDT and CDR2 is YNNKEL (reference sequence). The CDR3 loop spans 18 amino acids. The CDR3 nucleotides are TGTGCCAGCAGCCAATCAGACGTGCGACTAGCGGGCACCGGGGAGCTGTTTTTT. Translation: CASSQSDVRLAGTGELFF.

V gene TRBV27 combines with J gene TRBJ1-1; D not certain. The CDR3 covers 16 residues. Germline loops: CDR1 MNHEY, CDR2 SMNVEV (reference sequence). With 5 bases removed from V and 5 bases from J, the gap between germline ends came to 21 bases. Here the CDR3 DNA reads TGTGCCAGCAGTCCCTCTTTGCGGGCAATTTCGACTGAAGCTTTCTTT. Protein: CASSPSLRAISTEAFF.

This chain connects TRBV7-2 to TRBJ2-1, with 7 positions matching TRBD1. CDR1 SGHTA and CDR2 FQGNSA come from the germline V gene. Unmatched junction bases numbered 7, after V lost 3 bases and J lost 2 bases. There are 16 residues in the CDR3. The CDR3 DNA reads as TGTGCCAGCAGCTTCGATATCGGGACAGCCTACAATGAGCAGTTCTTC. It specifies CASSFDIGTAYNEQFF.

V gene TRBV18 combines with J gene TRBJ2-7; 10 bases are a match to TRBD1. The CDR3 contains 15 residues. V was clipped by 3 bases and J by 7 bases; unmatched bases: 9. Germline assignment: CDR1 KGHSH and CDR2 LQKENI. CDR3 protein: CASSPTTGGKGEQYF. In DNA form, the CDR3 reads TGTGCCAGCTCACCTACGACAGGGGGCAAAGGGGAGCAGTACTTC.

Notes on this clone: Relative to the germline gene, one junction end is altered; a read error may explain this. The genes are TRBV3-1 (or the pseudogene TRBV3-2) and TRBJ1-4, with 7 positions matching TRBD1. Germline loops: CDR1 LGHDT, CDR2 YNNKEL (reference sequence). This CDR3 has 14 amino acids. The CDR3 region is CASNQQGINEKLFF. As DNA, the CDR3 is TGTGCCAGCAACCAACAGGGGATTAATGAAAAACTGTTTTTT.

The chain has TRBV27 and TRBJ1-2; TRBD1 matches at 7 bases. Trimming at V came to 7 bases and at J to 4 bases, leaving 27 bases not matched to a gene. CDR3 length: 20 residues. CDR1 and CDR2 from the germline V gene are MNHEY and SMNVEV (reference sequence). The CDR3 bases are TGTGCCAGCACTCACAGAATTGGGTCGGGACAGATACCCCGGGGCTATGGCTACACCTTC. It is translated as CASTHRIGSGQIPRGYGYTF.

V gene TRBV19 combines with J gene TRBJ1-2; 7 bases align to TRBD1. With 6 bases clipped from V and 5 bases from J, the junction kept 15 bases outside the gene matches. The CDR3 extends over 16 amino acids. Germline lookup yields CDR1 LNHDA and CDR2 SQIVND (reference sequence). The CDR3 coding sequence is TGTGCCAGTAGCTCACACACGGACAGGAGCCTATATGGCTACACCTTC. It specifies CASSSHTDRSLYGYTF.

The gene calls are TRBV3-1 (or the pseudogene TRBV3-2) and TRBJ2-2; 7 bases align to TRBD2. V shed 0 bases and J 2 bases; nucleotides not matched to a gene: 3. CDR1 LGHDT and CDR2 YNNKEL come from the germline V gene (reference sequence). The CDR3 spans 16 residues. DNA of the CDR3: TGTGCCAGCAGCCAAGATTGGGGGGGAAACACCGGGGAGCTGTTTTTT. Translating it yields CASSQDWGGNTGELFF.

This chain connects TRBV29-1 to TRBJ1-4; 7 nucleotides line up with TRBD1. Germline CDR1 SQVTM, CDR2 ANQGSEA. Trimming at V came to 6 bases and at J to 7 bases, leaving 5 bases not matched to a gene. The CDR3 loop spans 12 amino acids. The CDR3 coding sequence is TGCAGCGTCCGACAGGGCGGTGAAAAACTGTTTTTT. Translating it yields CSVRQGGEKLFF.

This chain joins TRBV30 and TRBJ1-5; possibly TRBD1 for D (5 bases). V was cut by 4 bases and J by 11 bases, with 15 bases left in between. The CDR3 has 12 amino acids. CDR1 is GTSNPN, CDR2 SVGIG, per germline (reference sequence). The CDR3 nucleotides are TGTGCCTGGAACCAACGCGGGGGGACCCAGCATTTT. Its protein product is CAWNQRGGTQHF.

The V gene is TRBV7-2, the J gene TRBJ2-5; D is perhaps TRBD2 (5 bases). Germline loops: CDR1 SGHTA, CDR2 FQGNSA. Trimming pared 3 bases from V and 1 base from J, leaving 6 bases between. This CDR3 contains 13 residues. In DNA, the CDR3 is TGTGCCAGCAGCTTCCGGGGCCAAGAGACCCAGTACTTC. Its protein product is CASSFRGQETQYF.

The chain has TRBV13 and TRBJ2-5; D remains ambiguous. This CDR3 spans 14 amino acids. Trimming took 5 bases from V and 1 from J, leaving 11 bases between them. Germline assignment: CDR1 PRHDT and CDR2 FYEKMQ (reference sequence). The CDR3 nucleotides are TGTGCCAGCAGCGGCCGCAGTATCCAAGAGACCCAGTACTTC. Amino acids: CASSGRSIQETQYF.

The chain carries TRBV19 and TRBJ2-3; D may be TRBD2 (6 bases). V was pared by 3 bases and J by 0 bases, with 10 bases between. The V gene's germline CDR1 is LNHDA and CDR2 SQIVND (reference sequence). This CDR3 contains 15 residues. Here the CDR3 reads CASSISGLSTDTQYF. The CDR3, as DNA: TGTGCCAGTAGTATTAGCGGTTTGAGCACAGATACGCAGTATTTT.

The chain uses TRBV6-1 and TRBJ2-3; a possible D gene is TRBD1 (6 bases). The V gene's germline CDR1 is MNHNS and CDR2 SASEGT. The V end was cut by 3 bases, the J end by 5 bases, with 15 bases between. The CDR3 sequence is 15 residues long. The CDR3 DNA follows: TGTGCCAGCAGTGATGGCAGGGGTGAGAGAGATACGCAGTATTTT. Its protein product is CASSDGRGERDTQYF.

This clone has just one count. V usage is TRBV19 and J usage is TRBJ2-3; D remains unclear. The CDR3 sequence is 15 residues long. CDR1 and CDR2 from the germline V gene are LNHDA and SQIVND (reference sequence). The V gene lost 6 bases and the J gene lost 2 bases, with 15 bases spanning the gap. The CDR3 DNA reads TGTGCCAGTAGCCGACTGTTTGGCCACACAGATACGCAGTATTTT. It yields the protein CASSRLFGHTDTQYF.

V and J are TRBV10-2 and TRBJ2-7; D may be TRBD2 (6 bases). The CDR3 spans 14 residues. Germline loops: CDR1 WSHSY, CDR2 SAAADI. V was trimmed by 3 bases and J by 3 bases, leaving 12 bases between them. In DNA form, the CDR3 reads TGCGCCAGCAGTGATTACGGGAGCGTCTACGAGCAGTACTTC. Protein: CASSDYGSVYEQYF.